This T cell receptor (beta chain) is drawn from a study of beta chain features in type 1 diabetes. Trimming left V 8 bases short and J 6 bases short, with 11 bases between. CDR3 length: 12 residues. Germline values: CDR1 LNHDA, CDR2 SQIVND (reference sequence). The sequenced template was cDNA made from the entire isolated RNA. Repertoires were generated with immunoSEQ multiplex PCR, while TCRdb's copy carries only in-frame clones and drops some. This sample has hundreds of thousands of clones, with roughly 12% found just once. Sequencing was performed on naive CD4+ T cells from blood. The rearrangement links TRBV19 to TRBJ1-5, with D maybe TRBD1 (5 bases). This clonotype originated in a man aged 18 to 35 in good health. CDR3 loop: CASFRVGQPQHF. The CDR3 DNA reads TGTGCCAGTTTCAGGGTCGGTCAGCCCCAGCATTTT.